This TCR beta chain is drawn from a study of blood T cell repertoires in COVID-19. The overall study: Acute and convalescent COVID-19 specimens originated in the United States, Italy and Spain. The cDNA or gDNA used as material had been derived from T cells, B-cell-depleted T cells, or PBMCs.

The CDR3 length is 11 residues. Per the germline V gene, CDR1 is SQVTM and CDR2 is ANQGSEA. Between the trimmed V and J ends, which lost 7 bases and 6 bases, there was a span of 13 bases. As originally analysed: Estimation of nucleated cell counts relied on the amplification of reference gene primers. The assay was immunoSEQ multiplex PCR, and TCRdb's table has in-frame clones only and misses some. The D gene and trimming were derived from the DNA, and the V and J assignments and clone size from that table. The data contain about 200,000 clones, approximately 86% of them singletons. This sequence joins TRBV29-1 and TRBJ2-7; tentative D call: TRBD1 (6 bases). This clonotype was sampled from a man in his 60s with acute or convalescent COVID-19. The sequencing sample was made of peripheral blood. The CDR3 nucleotides read TGCAGCGCAGGGGACATCCGCGAGCAGTACTTC. As protein: CSAGDIREQYF.